These 10 T cell receptor beta chains came from one sample sequenced in a study of cytotoxic CD8 clonotypes in ibrutinib-treated CLL. Assay used: immunoSEQ multiplex PCR; TCRdb lists only in-frame clones, some missing. The sample lists some 200,000 clones; roughly 73% were seen once. This specimen consisted of PBMCs, obtained after 12 months of ibrutinib treatment. All receptors derive from a human donor with chronic lymphocytic leukemia.

J is TRBJ1-2 and V is TRBV4-1, with TRBD1 as a possible D gene (5 bases). Germline values: CDR1 MGHRA, CDR2 YSYEKL. V lost 0 bases to trimming and J lost 7 bases, with 18 bases between them. The CDR3 sequence is 16 residues long. For the CDR3, the DNA is TGCGCCAGCAGCCAAGAGAGGCGGTCGGGCAGGGCTGGCTACACCTTC. It translates to CASSQERRSGRAGYTF.

This clone occurred once. The chain carries TRBV19 and TRBJ1-5; D is ambiguous. The CDR3 consists of 14 residues. V was cut by 3 bases and J by 7 bases, with 13 bases left in between. Germline loops: CDR1 LNHDA, CDR2 SQIVND (reference sequence). This CDR3 is CASSILVNPQPQHF. The CDR3 DNA reads as TGTGCCAGTAGTATTCTAGTAAACCCCCAGCCCCAGCATTTT.

V usage is TRBV9 and J usage is TRBJ1-5; unclear D gene. Deletions cut 4 bases from V and 6 bases from J, with 5 bases between. Germline CDR1 reads SGDLS; CDR2 reads YYNGEE. This CDR3 has 11 residues. The CDR3 region is CASSHGQPQHF. The CDR3 DNA reads as TGTGCCAGCAGCCACGGTCAGCCCCAGCATTTT.

This clone was observed a handful of times. The rearrangement links TRBV18 to TRBJ1-5, with a weak D call TRBD1 (5 bases). V lost 5 bases to trimming and J lost 3 bases, with 11 bases between them. The germline V gene has CDR1 KGHSH and CDR2 LQKENI. CDR3 length equals 14 residues. CDR3 amino acids: CASSSGTDNQPQHF. As DNA, the CDR3 is TGTGCCAGCTCATCGGGGACGGACAATCAGCCCCAGCATTTT.

The count of this clone is one. The J gene is TRBJ1-2, the V gene TRBV4-1, with 7 bases lining up with TRBD1. The CDR3 consists of 17 residues. Trimming cost V 2 bases and J 4 bases; bases outside gene matches: 13. From germline, CDR1 is MGHRA and CDR2 YSYEKL. CDR3 in DNA: TGCGCCAGCAGCCAACCCCCGGGACAGTTCGTTGGCTATGGCTACACCTTC. This encodes CASSQPPGQFVGYGYTF.

J is TRBJ2-5 and V is TRBV19; 9 bases agree with TRBD2. With V trimmed by 6 bases and J by 1 base, 6 bases remained unmatched. Germline lookup yields CDR1 LNHDA and CDR2 SQIVND (reference sequence). This CDR3 has 15 amino acids. The CDR3 DNA is TGTGCCAGTAGGGGGGAGGGACTAGCCCAAGAGACCCAGTACTTC. It yields the protein CASRGEGLAQETQYF. Using reference TRBV19 and TRBJ2-5 for the parts outside the CDR3, the full variable domain is DGGITQSPKYLFRKEGQNVTLSCEQNLNHDAMYWYRQDPGQGLRLIYYSQIVNDFQKGDIAEGYSVSREKKESFPLTVTSAQKNPTAFYLCASRGEGLAQETQYFGPGTRLLVL.

This chain uses TRBV28 with TRBJ2-5, with 9 bases that match TRBD1. Germline CDR1 and CDR2: MDHEN and SYDVKM. This CDR3 contains 14 residues. V was pared by 5 bases and J by 5 bases, with 6 bases of the junction left unmatched. CDR3 coding DNA: TGTGCCAGCAGTCCAGGACAGGGGCGGGAGACCCAGTACTTC. Translating it yields CASSPGQGRETQYF.

V usage is TRBV27 and J usage is TRBJ2-5; D not certain. Trimming removed 1 base at V and 5 bases at J, with 14 bases between. Germline-derived CDR1 and CDR2 are MNHEY and SMNVEV (reference sequence). This CDR3 spans 15 amino acids. CDR3 sequence reads: CASSLYFGASETQYF. CDR3 DNA sequence: TGTGCCAGCAGTTTATATTTTGGTGCTTCGGAGACCCAGTACTTC.

The CDR3 here is CASSQVWRAGSTEAFF. The CDR3 bases are TGCGCCAGCAGCCAAGTATGGCGGGCTGGCTCCACTGAAGCTTTCTTT. The chain employs TRBV4-1 and TRBJ1-1; D gene uncertain. The CDR3 is 16 amino acids. With 1 base removed from V and 4 bases from J, the gap between germline ends came to 16 bases. Germline lookup yields CDR1 MGHRA and CDR2 YSYEKL.

The V and J genes are TRBV18 and TRBJ2-1; D gene ambiguous. The germline V and J ends were trimmed by 3 bases and 10 bases, with 13 bases remaining between them. Per germline, CDR1 KGHSH and CDR2 LQKENI. The CDR3 runs to 13 residues. The CDR3 DNA sequence: TGTGCCAGCTCACCTGGTCCAGACGAAGAGCAGTTCTTC. This gives the protein CASSPGPDEEQFF.